This T cell receptor beta chain is drawn from a study of OX40 agonist ivuxolimab in advanced cancers. Study details: The eligibility criteria allowed prior anti-PD-1, anti-PD-L1 or anti-CTLA-4 therapy, and about 40% had some.

Measured with immunoSEQ multiplex PCR; TCRdb has only the in-frame clones, and not every one. The sample contains about 33,000 clones, around four fifths of which appear only once. The CDR3 contains 10 residues. If patients had autoimmune disease history or systemic immunosuppression, they were excluded. The genes are TRBV21-1 and TRBJ2-1; the table's TRBD2 call for D was not verified on the DNA. TRBV21-1 is a known pseudogene. The TCR comes from an adult with an advanced solid tumor such as melanoma, head and neck, liver or kidney cancer. The sequencing used CD4+ or CD8+ T cells sorted from blood, collected in a trial of the OX40 agonist ivuxolimab. The CDR3 is CASTSNEQFF. In DNA form, the CDR3 reads TGTGCCAGCACCTCCAATGAGCAGTTCTTC.